Listed here are 9 T cell receptor beta chains from one sample, sequenced in a study of response to subunit inactivated influenza vaccine. TCRdb processed the RT-PCR reads anew with MiXCR; each CDR3 protein has one entry. The table includes hundreds of thousands of distinct CDR3 sequences, less than 20% detected once. Specimen: PBMCs from blood, collected 11 to 12 days after vaccination. Receptors were obtained from a middle-aged man who received an inactivated influenza vaccine.

V and J are TRBV4-1 and TRBJ2-7; TRBD1 aligns across 9 bases. The CDR3 is 17 residues long. J gave up 2 bases and V 1 base, and 9 bases lay outside the gene matches. Germline CDR1 reads MGHRA; CDR2 reads YSYEKL. The CDR3 is CASSQGQGGIGTYEQYF. In DNA form, the CDR3 reads TGCGCCAGCAGCCAAGGACAGGGGGGAATAGGGACCTACGAGCAGTACTTC.

This clonotype was found a few times. V and J are TRBV11-2 and TRBJ2-1; TRBD2 agrees at 10 bases. Germline values: CDR1 SGHAT, CDR2 FQNNGV. This CDR3 spans 16 amino acids. J was trimmed by 1 base and V by 6 bases; bases with no gene match: 6. The CDR3 DNA reads as TGTGCCAGCAGGCTAGCGGGAGTTAGGTCCTACAATGAGCAGTTCTTC. The encoded protein is CASRLAGVRSYNEQFF.

The chain recombines TRBV10-3 with TRBJ2-3; D is ambiguous. V shed 4 bases and J shed 4 bases, with 12 bases lying between them. The CDR3 has 14 amino acids. CDR1 and CDR2 from the germline V gene are ENHRY and SYGVKD. CDR3 amino acids: CAISGTGRADTQYF. CDR3 coding DNA: TGTGCCATCAGTGGAACCGGTCGTGCAGATACGCAGTATTTT.

The chain employs TRBV2 and TRBJ2-7; D gene ambiguous. V was cut by 6 bases and J by 2 bases, with 11 bases left in between. This CDR3 contains 13 residues. Per germline, CDR1 SNHLY and CDR2 FYNNEI. The DNA for the CDR3 is TGTGCCAGCAGGGGGATGGGTACCTACGAGCAGTACTTC. As protein: CASRGMGTYEQYF.

The chain has TRBV6-5 and TRBJ1-6; 11 nucleotides line up with TRBD1. Losses at the gene ends were 2 bases for V and 12 bases for J; bases not matched to a gene: 6. CDR3 length: 15 amino acids. Germline V gene data show CDR1 as MNHEY and CDR2 as SVGAGI. The CDR3 loop reads CASSYAGQGARPLHF. The CDR3 nucleotides read TGTGCCAGCAGTTACGCCGGACAGGGGGCCCGACCCCTCCACTTT.

DNA for the CDR3: TGTGCCAGCAGCCGAAACCCTACAGGGATGAACACTGAAGCTTTCTTT. Translated: CASSRNPTGMNTEAFF. The rearrangement links TRBV3-1 to TRBJ1-1, with D tentatively TRBD1 (6 bases). Germline-derived CDR1 and CDR2 are LGHDT and YNNKEL (reference sequence). The CDR3 spans 16 residues. Trimming left V 4 bases short and J 0 bases short, with 15 bases between.

This clonotype was recorded a few times. This chain connects TRBV11-2 to TRBJ2-1; D ambiguous. The CDR3 length is 14 residues. Trimming took 5 bases from V and 2 from J, leaving 10 bases between them. CDR1 is SGHAT, CDR2 FQNNGV, per germline. The CDR3 is CASSNRAPYNEQFF. As DNA, the CDR3 is TGTGCCAGCAGCAACCGGGCACCCTACAATGAGCAGTTCTTC.

This clonotype was picked up a small number of times. The rearrangement links TRBV29-1 to TRBJ1-5; D gene uncertain. The length of the CDR3 is 14 residues. V was shortened by 1 base and J by 6 bases, with 13 bases between the two germline ends. Germline lookup yields CDR1 SQVTM and CDR2 ANQGSEA. DNA for the CDR3: TGCAGCGTTGAAGTAGCGGGAGTTGGTCAGCCCCAGCATTTT. Translating gives CSVEVAGVGQPQHF.

This clonotype was seen a handful of times. The rearrangement uses TRBV29-1 and TRBJ2-7, with a tentative D call TRBD1 (6 bases). Germline V CDR1 and CDR2: SQVTM, ANQGSEA. The CDR3 is 15 residues long. V was trimmed by 2 bases and J by 1 base, leaving 15 bases between them. The CDR3 region is CSVESTGRGSYEQYF. The CDR3 DNA sequence: TGCAGCGTTGAATCAACAGGGCGTGGATCCTACGAGCAGTACTTC.